The sequence of this T cell receptor beta chain was determined in a study of T cells in Graves' hyperthyroidism and ophthalmopathy. In the study overall: Upon initial diagnosis and before any treatment, peripheral blood was collected.

There were TCR beta CDR3 regions amplified from RNA transcripts. The TCR CDR3 was amplified in a first-round RT-PCR using the HTBI primer set. From the multiplex PCR reads, TCRdb called clonotypes with MiXCR, one entry per CDR3 protein. The sample lists approximately 430,000 distinct CDR3 sequences; roughly 14% were seen once. The authors took PBMCs from roughly 9.7 ml fresh peripheral blood. This CDR3 contains 15 residues. The V gene end was trimmed by 1 base and the J gene end by 6 bases; junction bases not matched to a gene: 3. Germline CDR1 is SEHNR and CDR2 is FQNEAQ (reference sequence). A note on this clonotype: The antigen is not known.

Notes on the study in general: Most thyroid clonotypes expanded above 0.001 were also detected in blood.

V and J are TRBV7-9 and TRBJ2-1, with 10 bases aligning to TRBD1. The origin of this receptor is a man in his late teens or twenties with Graves' ophthalmopathy. Sequenced sample: blood. CDR3 DNA: TGTGCCAGCAGCTTAGTGACAGGGGGCCCCAATGAGCAGTTCTTC. Its protein is CASSLVTGGPNEQFF.